The 13 T cell receptor beta chains presented below share a single source sample, sequenced in a study of regulatory T cells in long-lasting Graves disease. The time point here: newly diagnosed GD, antithyroid drugs for less than 3 months. PBMCs provided the RNA from which the TCR library was made. To make TCR beta libraries, researchers used iRepertoire HTBI primers and Arm-PCR of CDR3 regions. TCRdb re-analysed the multiplex PCR reads in MiXCR, keeping a single row per CDR3 protein. The table shows about 620,000 distinct CDR3 sequences, with roughly 16% occurring only once. This sample was also put to use in a study of T cells in Graves' hyperthyroidism and ophthalmopathy.

The source material was peripheral blood mononuclear cells (PBMCs), sampled at new diagnosis, from a patient treated with antithyroid drugs. These receptors were taken from a woman in her 30s with Graves disease.

The rearrangement links TRBV20-1 to TRBJ2-7; D is possibly TRBD1 (6 bases). In germline, CDR1 is DFQATT, CDR2 SNEGSKA (reference sequence). Trimming removed 4 bases at V and 4 bases at J, with 17 bases between. CDR3 size: 14 residues. The CDR3 here is CSAILSGAMYEQYF. The DNA for the CDR3 is TGCAGTGCTATATTGTCAGGGGCTATGTACGAGCAGTACTTC.

J is TRBJ1-1 and V is TRBV15; D unresolved. The germline gives CDR1 LNHNV, CDR2 YYDKDF (reference sequence). V was shortened by 0 bases and J by 5 bases, with 10 bases between the two germline ends. This CDR3 comprises 14 residues. The CDR3 reads CATSRDRVGTEAFF. The CDR3 region has the DNA TGTGCCACCAGCAGAGATAGGGTAGGGACTGAAGCTTTCTTT.

This chain uses TRBV6-1 with TRBJ1-2; 10 positions match TRBD1. The CDR3 runs to 14 residues. Germline loops: CDR1 MNHNS, CDR2 SASEGT. V lost 6 bases, J lost 4 bases, and 5 bases stayed unmatched. The CDR3 loop is CASRLGQGVYGYTF. The CDR3 region has the DNA TGTGCCAGCAGGCTAGGACAGGGGGTCTATGGCTACACCTTC.

In this sample, this clonotype turned up many times. The gene calls are TRBV28 and TRBJ2-7; 8 nucleotides agree with TRBD1. Germline V gene sequence: CDR1 MDHEN, CDR2 SYDVKM. J lost 7 bases, V lost 8 bases, and 10 bases had no gene match. The CDR3 sequence is 13 residues long. CDR3 region: CASSDRAIKEQYF. The CDR3 nucleotides read TGTGCCAGCTCGGACAGGGCCATTAAAGAGCAGTACTTC. Supplemented by reference TRBV28 and TRBJ2-7, the full variable domain reads DVKVTQSSRYLVKRTGEKVFLECVQDMDHENMFWYRQDPGLGLRLIYFSYDVKMKEKGDIPEGYSVSREKKERFSLILESASTNQTSMYLCASSDRAIKEQYFGPGTRLTVT.

Here the CDR3 DNA reads TGTGCCAGCAGTTTGTTTGCTGGCGTGGGAAACACCATATATTTT. Its translation: CASSLFAGVGNTIYF. The V gene is TRBV12-3 or TRBV12-4, the J gene TRBJ1-3; the D is unclear. V lost 3 bases to trimming and J lost 4 bases, with 13 bases between them. The length of the CDR3 is 15 residues.

The J gene is TRBJ2-3, the V gene TRBV15, with 8 bases identical to TRBD2. V was pared by 5 bases and J by 1 base, with 5 bases of the junction left unmatched. The CDR3 extends over 15 amino acids. Per the germline V gene, CDR1 is LNHNV and CDR2 is YYDKDF (reference sequence). The DNA for the CDR3 is TGTGCCACCAGCCCTGGGGGACTAGGCACAGATACGCAGTATTTT. Amino acids: CATSPGGLGTDTQYF.

This clonotype was seen more than once but under ten times. The V and J genes are TRBV5-1 and TRBJ2-5, with a possible D match to TRBD1 (6 bases). CDR3 length equals 16 residues. Trimming removed 0 bases at V and 5 bases at J, with 17 bases between. In germline, CDR1 is SGHRS, CDR2 YFSETQ. The CDR3 spells CASSLASTPQGETQYF. CDR3 nucleotides: TGCGCCAGCAGCTTGGCGAGCACACCCCAGGGGGAGACCCAGTACTTC.

The chain employs TRBV30 and TRBJ2-7; 7 bases align to TRBD1. With V trimmed by 4 bases and J by 6 bases, 12 bases remained unmatched. Germline V gives CDR1 GTSNPN, CDR2 SVGIG (reference sequence). CDR3 size: 14 residues. CDR3 protein: CAWNTGTVSFEQYF. The DNA for the CDR3 is TGTGCCTGGAATACCGGGACAGTGAGTTTCGAGCAGTACTTC.

This clonotype was observed many times. This chain uses TRBV11-2 with TRBJ1-3, with D possibly matching TRBD1 (5 bases). V lost 9 bases and J lost 0, with 12 bases in between. Germline loops: CDR1 SGHAT, CDR2 FQNNGV. This CDR3 has 14 amino acids. The CDR3 DNA is TGTGCCAGTAGCGCGACAGCCTCTGGAAACACCATATATTTT. Translating gives CASSATASGNTIYF.

There are many counts of this clonotype. V is TRBV18 and J is TRBJ2-3, with no clear D. Germline assignment: CDR1 KGHSH and CDR2 LQKENI. V dropped 6 bases and J dropped 2 bases, with 15 bases sitting between them. CDR3 length equals 15 residues. CDR3 bases: TGTGCCAGCTCGGGCCGAGACGGCCCCACAGATACGCAGTATTTT. This translates into CASSGRDGPTDTQYF. The variable domain in full, completed from reference TRBV18 and TRBJ2-3, reads NAGVMQNPRHLVRRRGQEARLRCSPMKGHSHVYWYRQLPEEGLKFMVYLQKENIIDESGMPKERFSAEFPKEGPSILRIQQVVRGDSAAYFCASSGRDGPTDTQYFGPGTRLTVL.

This clonotype has more than one count but fewer than ten. The chain recombines TRBV28 with TRBJ1-6; D is possibly TRBD1 (5 bases). The V gene's germline CDR1 is MDHEN and CDR2 SYDVKM. The CDR3 covers 16 residues. V lost 1 base and J lost 13, with 20 bases in between. CDR3 residues: CASSLLWGEGVYPLHF. CDR3 in DNA: TGTGCCAGCAGTTTATTGTGGGGGGAGGGTGTTTACCCCCTCCACTTT.

On this clonotype: A much larger clone sits a single nucleotide away, making a read error possible. The V gene is TRBV7-2, the J gene TRBJ1-2; possibly TRBD1 for D (5 bases). V was trimmed by 4 bases and J by 8 bases, leaving 20 bases between them. Germline lookup yields CDR1 SGHTA and CDR2 FQGNSA. CDR3 length: 15 amino acids. The DNA of the CDR3 is TGTGCCAGCAGCTCAGCTTTCCGGGACCTAGAAGGCTACACCTTC. It yields the protein CASSSAFRDLEGYTF.

This clonotype was seen many times. The rearrangement joins TRBV5-1 to TRBJ2-5; possibly TRBD1 for D (6 bases). Trimming stripped 5 bases from V and 5 bases from J, with 19 bases between. CDR1 and CDR2 from the germline V gene are SGHRS and YFSETQ. The CDR3 sequence is 15 residues long. The CDR3 loop reads CASRLTQGKLETQYF. The CDR3 DNA is TGCGCCAGCAGACTCACACAGGGAAAGCTGGAGACCCAGTACTTC.